The source of this TCR beta chain is a study of T-cell memory formation after mild COVID-19. This CDR3 region has 18 residues. Germline assignment: CDR1 KGHDR and CDR2 SFDVKD. V shed 7 bases and J 0 bases; nucleotides not matched to a gene: 16. This clonotype was seen a handful of times. Each CDR3 protein gets one entry after TCRdb re-called the 5' RACE reads with MiXCR. The sample consists of around 100,000 distinct CDR3 sequences, over 8.5% of them appearing once. This chain links TRBV24-1 with TRBJ1-2; 7 bases align to TRBD1. Sequencing input: PBMCs or a T cell subset sorted from them (not recorded which). This clonotype was obtained from a young man who had mild COVID-19 (a few samples of this study predate the infection). Cell type and time point are not known. CDR3 sequence: CATRIDYTGTETNYGYTF. CDR3 DNA sequence: TGTGCCACCAGGATCGATTATACCGGGACAGAGACTAACTATGGCTACACCTTC.